These T cell receptor beta chains were read from a single sample in a study of blood T cell repertoires in COVID-19. Only in-frame clones appear in the TCRdb table, and some are missing; sequencing was by immunoSEQ multiplex PCR. The table includes roughly 230,000 clones, around 91% detected once. The sample taken for sequencing was peripheral blood. All receptors derive from a woman between 55 and 75 years old with COVID-19, enrolled during active disease. The CDR3 runs from the conserved cysteine through the conserved F or W. D genes are given only for firm matches. Clone size, where shown, is once, few, many, or a class for clones that have expanded.

TRBJ1-1 NA NA TRBV5-6 TGTGCCAGCAGCTTGGGAACAGGGCGACGGATGAACACTGAAGCTTTCTTT CASSLGTGRRMNTEAFF
TRBJ2-1 NA TRBD1 TRBV7-7 TGTGCCAGCAGCTTAGCCCGGACAGGGGAAGAGGGTGAGCAGTTCTTC CASSLARTGEEGEQFF
TRBJ1-1 NA NA TRBV27 TGTGCCAGCAGTCCGGGGGGCAAGGTAGCTTTCTTT CASSPGGKVAFF
TRBJ1-2 NA TRBD1 TRBV30 TGTGCCTGGAGTGTACCGGGACAGAATATCTATGGCTACACCTTC CAWSVPGQNIYGYTF
TRBJ1-4 NA NA TRBV14 TGTGCCAGCAGCCAGCGGACTAATTTCCAAAATGAAAAACTGTTTTTT CASSQRTNFQNEKLFF
TRBJ1-4 NA TRBD1 TRBV14 TGTGCCAGCAGCCGTTTGGTCGGGACAGAACTGTTTTTT CASSRLVGTELFF
TRBJ2-5 NA NA TRBV2 TGTGCCAGCAGGAGGGAGACCCAGTACTTC CASRRETQYF
TRBJ1-4 NA TRBD1 TRBV11-2 TGTGCCAGCAGCTCCGACAACAGGGGGTTGCTGTTTTTT CASSSDNRGLLFF
TRBJ2-1 NA NA TRBV7-9 TGTGCCAGCAGCTTAGGACATATTATGGGTGAGCAGTTCTTC CASSLGHIMGEQFF
TRBJ1-5 few NA TRBV18 TGTGCCAGCTCACCAACGGGCAATCAGCCCCAGCATTTT CASSPTGNQPQHF
TRBJ2-7 once TRBD1 TRBV11-3 TGTGCCAGCAGCTTCACAGGGGCCTACGAGCAGTACTTC CASSFTGAYEQYF
TRBJ1-6 NA NA TRBV30 TGTGCCTGGAGTCCCCTACAGGGTAACAATTCACCCCTCCACTTT CAWSPLQGNNSPLHF
TRBJ2-7 NA TRBD2 TRBV10-3 TGTGCCATCAGTGAGACTAGCGATAGCTCCTACGAGCAGTACTTC CAISETSDSSYEQYF
TRBJ2-1 NA NA TRBV7-8 TGTGCCAGCAGCTTGAACCAACTCTCCTACAATGAGCAGTTCTTC CASSLNQLSYNEQFF
TRBJ1-1 NA NA TRBV6-1 TGTGCCAGCAACCGGCCGCGGACTGAAGCTTTCTTT CASNRPRTEAFF
TRBJ1-2 NA NA TRBV21-1 TGTGCCAGCAGCACTACCTTCGTTATAGGGGGCGAGGGCTATGGCTACACCTTC CASSTTFVIGGEGYGYTF
TRBJ1-1 NA TRBD1 TRBV4-2 TGTGCCAGCAGCCTCCTAGGACAGGGCGAGGGTAGCACTGAAGCTTTCTTT CASSLLGQGEGSTEAFF
TRBJ2-5 NA TRBD2 TRBV27 TGTGCCAGCAGCCCTATCGCAGGAGCGGGAGAAGAGACCCAGTACTTC CASSPIAGAGEETQYF
TRBJ1-4 once TRBD1 TRBV6-5 TGTGCGACGATGTACAGGGGCATGGGAAAACTGTTTTTT CATMYRGMGKLFF
TRBJ1-6 once TRBD1 TRBV29-1 TGCAGCGTACAAATGGGGGACAGGGGGAACCCCCTCCACTTT CSVQMGDRGNPLHF
TRBJ1-1 NA NA TRBV23-1 TGCGCCAGCAGTCAATCGGGGGCAGGTTATACTGAAGCTTTCTTT CASSQSGAGYTEAFF
TRBJ1-5 NA TRBD1 TRBV7-2 TGTGCCAGCAGTTGGGACAGGGGGCTAGGTCAGCCCCAGCATTTT CASSWDRGLGQPQHF
TRBJ1-5 NA NA TRBV19 TGTGCCAGTAGTATCCTTCAGAATAATCAGCCCCAGCATTTT CASSILQNNQPQHF
TRBJ1-4 NA NA TRBV7-9 TGTGCCAGCAGCTTAGGACCGGGAAGGGATGAAAAACTGTTTTTT CASSLGPGRDEKLFF
TRBJ2-7 NA TRBD1 TRBV20-1 TGCAGTGCTAGTAGTGGGGACAGGGGTGGGTACGAGCAGTACTTC CSASSGDRGGYEQYF
TRBJ2-3 NA NA TRBV9 TGTGCCAGCAGCGTAGGTACGCACTATGATACGCAGTATTTT CASSVGTHYDTQYF
TRBJ1-1 NA TRBD1 TRBV19 TGTGCCAGTGGGGGGACAGGGCTTATAGTGAACACTGAAGCTTTCTTT CASGGTGLIVNTEAFF
TRBJ1-5 NA TRBD1 TRBV6-2/TRBV6-3 TGTGCCAGCAGTTACTCGGACAGGGCTCTCAATCAGCCCCAGCATTTT CASSYSDRALNQPQHF
TRBJ1-1 NA TRBD1 TRBV5-1 TGCGCCAGCAGGGGGGACAGGGGAGACACTGAAGCTTTCTTT CASRGDRGDTEAFF
TRBJ2-1 NA TRBD2 TRBV19 TGTGCCACTACAATAGCGGGGGGTTACAATGAGCAGTTCTTC CATTIAGGYNEQFF
TRBJ2-7 NA TRBD1 TRBV5-5 TGTGCCAGCAGCTTATATGGGGGACAGGGGGTCACCTACGAGCAGTACTTC CASSLYGGQGVTYEQYF
TRBJ2-7 NA TRBD1 TRBV7-2 TGTGCCAGCAGCCGCAGGGGGCTTGAGCAGTACTTC CASSRRGLEQYF
TRBJ2-1 NA TRBD2 TRBV2 TGTGCCAGCGAAGGACTAGCGGGGAGGAATGAGCAGTTCTTC CASEGLAGRNEQFF
TRBJ2-1 NA TRBD1 TRBV7-7 TGTGCCAGTTCCCCCGGGACAGGGAGTATCAATGAGCAGTTCTTC CASSPGTGSINEQFF
TRBJ2-5 NA NA TRBV5-1 TGCGCCAGCAGCTTGAGTAAGGGGCTAGAGACCCAGTACTTC CASSLSKGLETQYF
TRBJ1-5 few NA TRBV18 TGTGCCAGCTCACCAGGATTAGGAGGGGGCAATCAGCCCCAGCATTTT CASSPGLGGGNQPQHF
TRBJ2-5 NA TRBD1 TRBV7-9 TGTGCCAGCAGCTTTGACAGGGGGAGAGAGACCCAGTACTTC CASSFDRGRETQYF
TRBJ1-4 NA NA TRBV9 TGTGCCAGCAGCGTAGGACAGGCCCTTAATGAAAAACTGTTTTTT CASSVGQALNEKLFF
TRBJ1-5 NA NA TRBV7-2 TGTGCCAGCAGCTCTAGACCCGATCAGCCCCAGCATTTT CASSSRPDQPQHF
TRBJ1-4 NA NA TRBV30 TGTGCCTGGAGTGTACGTGGGCGGGGGGTGGACGAAAAACTGTTTTTT CAWSVRGRGVDEKLFF
TRBJ2-2 NA NA TRBV10-3 TGTGCCATCAGTGAGTCGGGGGGTTTGGCGAACACCGGGGAGCTGTTTTTT CAISESGGLANTGELFF
TRBJ1-5 NA TRBD1 TRBV19 TGTGCCAGTAGTCAACAGGGGATAGTTCAGCCCCAGCATTTT CASSQQGIVQPQHF
TRBJ1-1 NA NA TRBV5-1 TGCGCCAGCAGCTATACTAGCCCCCCCGGGAGGGGAACTGAAGCTTTCTTT CASSYTSPPGRGTEAFF
TRBJ2-1 NA TRBD1 TRBV7-9 TGTGCCAGCAGCTTGCCGGGACAGGGGATTGATGAGCAGTTCTTC CASSLPGQGIDEQFF
TRBJ1-1 NA TRBD1 TRBV5-6 TGTGCCAGCAGCTTGCTAGGGACAGGGGGCTTGACTGAAGCTTTCTTT CASSLLGTGGLTEAFF
TRBJ1-6 NA NA TRBV30 TGTGCCTGGAGCGGCAGGGGCGGTGGCTCACCCCTCCACTTT CAWSGRGGGSPLHF
TRBJ1-2 NA NA TRBV19 TGTGCCAGTATTGGGGCACGAGGGGACTTCTATGGCTACACCTTC CASIGARGDFYGYTF
TRBJ2-7 NA NA TRBV7-2 TGTGCCAGCAGTCTAACAGTGCGAACCTACGAGCAGTACTTC CASSLTVRTYEQYF
TRBJ1-2 NA TRBD1 TRBV7-9 TGTGCCAGCAGCTCAGGGGGCGCAAGGGGCTACACCTTC CASSSGGARGYTF
TRBJ1-1 NA NA TRBV12-5 TGTGCTAGTGGTTTTTCCTCAGTGTACACTGAAGCTTTCTTT CASGFSSVYTEAFF
TRBJ2-2 NA NA TRBV6-5 TGTGCCAGCAGTAAGGGGGTCCTATCGACCGGGGAGCTGTTTTTT CASSKGVLSTGELFF
TRBJ2-2 NA NA TRBV30 TGTGCCTGGAGCGGAGAAGGTTCCACCGGGGAGCTGTTTTTT CAWSGEGSTGELFF
TRBJ2-7 NA TRBD1 TRBV9 TGTGCCAGCAGCGGAGACAGGGTGCCCTACGAGCAGTACTTC CASSGDRVPYEQYF
TRBJ1-2 once TRBD1 TRBV27 TGTGCCAGCAGTATCACAGGGGGCGCGGGCTATGGCTACACCTTC CASSITGGAGYGYTF
TRBJ1-1 NA TRBD1 TRBV5-1 TGCGCCAGCAGCTTGGGGCAGGGGGTGAGGAACACTGAAGCTTTCTTT CASSLGQGVRNTEAFF
TRBJ1-1 NA NA TRBV25-1 TGTGCCAGCAGTGAGGCGGGGGGCCTGAACACTGAAGCTTTCTTT CASSEAGGLNTEAFF
TRBJ2-5 NA NA TRBV10-3 TGTGCCATCAGTGCAGGGATGGGGGAGACCCAGTACTTC CAISAGMGETQYF